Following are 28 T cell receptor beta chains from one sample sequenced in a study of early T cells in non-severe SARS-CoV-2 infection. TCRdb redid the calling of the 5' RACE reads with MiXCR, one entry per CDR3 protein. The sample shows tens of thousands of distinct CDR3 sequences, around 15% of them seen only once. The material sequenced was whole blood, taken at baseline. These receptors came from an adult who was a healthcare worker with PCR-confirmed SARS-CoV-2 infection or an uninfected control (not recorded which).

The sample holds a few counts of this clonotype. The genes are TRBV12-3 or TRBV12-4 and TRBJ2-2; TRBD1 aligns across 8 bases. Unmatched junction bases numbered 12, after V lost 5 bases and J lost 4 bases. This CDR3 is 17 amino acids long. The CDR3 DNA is TGTGCCAGCAGTCCAGGGGTACAGGGGGTCACCACCGGGGAGCTGTTTTTT. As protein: CASSPGVQGVTTGELFF.

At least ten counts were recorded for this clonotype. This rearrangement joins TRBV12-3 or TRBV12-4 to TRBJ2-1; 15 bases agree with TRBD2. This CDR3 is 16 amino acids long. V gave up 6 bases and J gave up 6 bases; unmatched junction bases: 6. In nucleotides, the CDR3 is TGTGCCAGCAGCCCCGGACTAGCGGGAGGGTTCAATGAGCAGTTCTTC. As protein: CASSPGLAGGFNEQFF.

The CDR3 nucleotides read TGTGCCAGTAAAGGACTCTCGAACACTGAAGCTTTCTTT. It encodes CASKGLSNTEAFF. The chain combines TRBV19 with TRBJ1-1, with D uncertain. Trimming removed 7 bases from V and 1 base from J, with 10 bases in between. The CDR3 runs 13 residues. Germline lookup yields CDR1 LNHDA and CDR2 SQIVND (reference sequence). Drawing the rest from reference TRBV19 and TRBJ1-1, the complete variable domain is DGGITQSPKYLFRKEGQNVTLSCEQNLNHDAMYWYRQDPGQGLRLIYYSQIVNDFQKGDIAEGYSVSREKKESFPLTVTSAQKNPTAFYLCASKGLSNTEAFFGQGTRLTVV.

The CDR3 DNA is TGTGCCAGCAGCCCCGAAGTGGGTACCGGAGCTTTCTTT. Translating it yields CASSPEVGTGAFF. The chain couples TRBV7-9 to TRBJ1-1; D gene unclear. The CDR3 contains 13 residues. Trimming took off 5 bases at V and 10 bases at J, with 17 bases between the two ends. Germline CDR1 is SEHNR and CDR2 is FQNEAQ (reference sequence).

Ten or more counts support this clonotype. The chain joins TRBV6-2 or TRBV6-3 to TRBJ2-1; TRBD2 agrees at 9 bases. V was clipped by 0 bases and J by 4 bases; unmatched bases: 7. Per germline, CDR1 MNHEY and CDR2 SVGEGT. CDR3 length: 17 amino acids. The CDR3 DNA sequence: TGTGCCAGCAGTTACTCCCCTACTAGCGGGCTATACAATGAGCAGTTCTTC. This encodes CASSYSPTSGLYNEQFF.

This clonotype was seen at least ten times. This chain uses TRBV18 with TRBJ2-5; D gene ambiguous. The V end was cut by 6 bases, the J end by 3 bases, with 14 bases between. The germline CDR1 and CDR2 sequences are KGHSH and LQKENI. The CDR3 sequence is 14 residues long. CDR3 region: CASSQTDGKETQYF. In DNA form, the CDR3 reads TGTGCCAGCTCCCAAACGGACGGTAAAGAGACCCAGTACTTC.

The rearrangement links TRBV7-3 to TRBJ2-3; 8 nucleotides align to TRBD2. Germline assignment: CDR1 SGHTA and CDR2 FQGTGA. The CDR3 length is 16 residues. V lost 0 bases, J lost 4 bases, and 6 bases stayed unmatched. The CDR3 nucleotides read TGTGCCAGCAGCTTAACGGGAGCGGGAGTGGCAGATACGCAGTATTTT. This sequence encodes CASSLTGAGVADTQYF.

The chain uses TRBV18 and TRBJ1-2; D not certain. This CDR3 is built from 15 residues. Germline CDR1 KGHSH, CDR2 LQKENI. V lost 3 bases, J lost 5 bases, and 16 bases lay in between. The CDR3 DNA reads TGTGCCAGCTCACCTGTACAGACCCTTGGATATGGCTACACCTTC. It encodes CASSPVQTLGYGYTF. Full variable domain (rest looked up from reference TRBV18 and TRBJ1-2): NAGVMQNPRHLVRRRGQEARLRCSPMKGHSHVYWYRQLPEEGLKFMVYLQKENIIDESGMPKERFSAEFPKEGPSILRIQQVVRGDSAAYFCASSPVQTLGYGYTFGSGTRLTVV.

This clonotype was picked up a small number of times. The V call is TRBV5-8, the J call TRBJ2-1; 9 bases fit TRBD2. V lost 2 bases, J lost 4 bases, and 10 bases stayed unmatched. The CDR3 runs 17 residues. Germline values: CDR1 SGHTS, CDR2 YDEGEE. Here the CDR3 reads CASSLASGKDMYNEQFF. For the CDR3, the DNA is TGTGCCAGCAGCTTAGCTAGCGGGAAGGATATGTACAATGAGCAGTTCTTC.

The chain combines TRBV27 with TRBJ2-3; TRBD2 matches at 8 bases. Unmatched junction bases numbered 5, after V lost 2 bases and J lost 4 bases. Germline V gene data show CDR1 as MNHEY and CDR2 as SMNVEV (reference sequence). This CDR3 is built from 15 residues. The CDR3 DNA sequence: TGTGCCAGCAGTTTAAGCGGGAGAGTCTCAGATACGCAGTATTTT. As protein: CASSLSGRVSDTQYF.

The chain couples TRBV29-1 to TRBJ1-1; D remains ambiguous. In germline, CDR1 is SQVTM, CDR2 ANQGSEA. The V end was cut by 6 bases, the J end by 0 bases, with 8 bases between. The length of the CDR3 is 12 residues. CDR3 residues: CSVKGMNTEAFF. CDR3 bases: TGCAGCGTCAAGGGAATGAACACTGAAGCTTTCTTT.

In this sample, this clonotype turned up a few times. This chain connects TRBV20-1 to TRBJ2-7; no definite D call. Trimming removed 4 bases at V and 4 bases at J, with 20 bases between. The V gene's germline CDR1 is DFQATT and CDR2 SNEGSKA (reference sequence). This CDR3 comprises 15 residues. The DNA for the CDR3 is TGCAGTGCTATCCCCGAGACAATAAACCAATACGAGCAGTACTTC. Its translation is CSAIPETINQYEQYF.

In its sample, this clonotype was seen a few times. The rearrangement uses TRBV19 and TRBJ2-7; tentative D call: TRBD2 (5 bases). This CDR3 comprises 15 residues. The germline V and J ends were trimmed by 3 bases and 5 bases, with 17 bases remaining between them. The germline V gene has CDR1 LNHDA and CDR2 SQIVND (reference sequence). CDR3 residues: CASSMGNRGSHEQYF. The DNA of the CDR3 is TGTGCCAGTAGTATGGGGAATAGAGGGAGCCACGAGCAGTACTTC.

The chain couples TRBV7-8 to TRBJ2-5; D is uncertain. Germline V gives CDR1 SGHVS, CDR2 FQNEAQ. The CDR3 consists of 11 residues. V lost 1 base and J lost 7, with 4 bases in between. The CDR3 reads CASSLEGTQYF. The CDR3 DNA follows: TGTGCCAGCAGCTTAGAAGGGACCCAGTACTTC.

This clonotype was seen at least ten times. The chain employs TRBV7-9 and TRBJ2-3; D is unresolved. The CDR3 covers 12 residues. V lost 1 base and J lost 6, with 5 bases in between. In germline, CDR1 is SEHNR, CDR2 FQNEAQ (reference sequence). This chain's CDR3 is CASSLGTDTQYF. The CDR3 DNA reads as TGTGCCAGCAGCTTAGGGACGGATACGCAGTATTTT. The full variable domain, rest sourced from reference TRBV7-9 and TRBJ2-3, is DTGVSQNPRHKITKRGQNVTFRCDPISEHNRLYWYRQTLGQGPEFLTYFQNEAQLEKSRLLSDRFSAERPKGSFSTLEIQRTEQGDSAMYLCASSLGTDTQYFGPGTRLTVL.

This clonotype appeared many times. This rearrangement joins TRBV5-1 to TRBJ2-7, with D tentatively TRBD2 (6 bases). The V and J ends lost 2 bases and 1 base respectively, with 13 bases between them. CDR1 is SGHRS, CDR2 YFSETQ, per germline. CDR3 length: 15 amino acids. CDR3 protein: CASSFASVGSYEQYF. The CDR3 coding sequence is TGCGCCAGCAGCTTCGCTAGCGTGGGATCCTACGAGCAGTACTTC.

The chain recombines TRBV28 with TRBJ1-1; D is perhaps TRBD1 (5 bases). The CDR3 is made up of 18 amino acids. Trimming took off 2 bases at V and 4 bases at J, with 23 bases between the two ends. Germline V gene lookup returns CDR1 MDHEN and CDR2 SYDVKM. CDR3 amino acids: CASSLRRGEGRQSTEAFF. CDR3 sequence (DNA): TGTGCCAGCAGTTTACGGCGCGGGGAGGGGCGGCAGAGCACTGAAGCTTTCTTT. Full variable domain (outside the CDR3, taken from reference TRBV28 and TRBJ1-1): DVKVTQSSRYLVKRTGEKVFLECVQDMDHENMFWYRQDPGLGLRLIYFSYDVKMKEKGDIPEGYSVSREKKERFSLILESASTNQTSMYLCASSLRRGEGRQSTEAFFGQGTRLTVV.

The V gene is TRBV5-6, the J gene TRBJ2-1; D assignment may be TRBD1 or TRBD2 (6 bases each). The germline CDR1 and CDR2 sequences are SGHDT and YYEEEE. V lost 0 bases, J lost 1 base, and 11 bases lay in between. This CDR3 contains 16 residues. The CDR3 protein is CASSLAGALSYNEQFF. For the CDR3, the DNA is TGTGCCAGCAGCTTGGCGGGGGCACTTTCCTACAATGAGCAGTTCTTC.

CDR3 in amino acids: CASSKHGYGPLHF. The DNA of the CDR3 is TGTGCCAGCAGCAAACATGGGTATGGACCCCTCCACTTT. This chain links TRBV21-1 with TRBJ1-6. TRBV21-1 has pseudogene status. The CDR3 totals 13 residues.

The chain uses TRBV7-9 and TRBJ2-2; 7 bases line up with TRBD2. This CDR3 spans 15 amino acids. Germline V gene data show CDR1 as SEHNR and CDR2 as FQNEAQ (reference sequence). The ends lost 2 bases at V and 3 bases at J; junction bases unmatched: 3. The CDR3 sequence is CASSLTAGDTGELFF. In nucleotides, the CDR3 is TGTGCCAGCAGCTTAACCGCGGGGGACACCGGGGAGCTGTTTTTT.

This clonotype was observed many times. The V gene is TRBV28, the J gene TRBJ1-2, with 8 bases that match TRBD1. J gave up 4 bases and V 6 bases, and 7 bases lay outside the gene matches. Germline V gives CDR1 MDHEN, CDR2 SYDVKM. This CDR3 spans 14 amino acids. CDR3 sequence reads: CASRPGGAGYGYTF. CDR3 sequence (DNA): TGTGCCAGCAGGCCAGGGGGCGCAGGCTATGGCTACACCTTC.

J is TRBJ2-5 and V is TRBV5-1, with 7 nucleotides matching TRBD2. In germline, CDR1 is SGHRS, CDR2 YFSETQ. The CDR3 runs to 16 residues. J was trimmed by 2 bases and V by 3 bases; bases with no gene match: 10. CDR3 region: CASSYGLGVGQETQYF. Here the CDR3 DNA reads TGCGCCAGCAGCTACGGACTAGGAGTAGGTCAAGAGACCCAGTACTTC.

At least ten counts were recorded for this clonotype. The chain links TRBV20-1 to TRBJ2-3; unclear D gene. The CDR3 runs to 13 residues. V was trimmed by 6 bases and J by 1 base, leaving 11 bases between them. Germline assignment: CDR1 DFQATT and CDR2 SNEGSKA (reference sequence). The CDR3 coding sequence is TGCAGTGCCCCCCAGCCGGGCACAGATACGCAGTATTTT. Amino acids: CSAPQPGTDTQYF.

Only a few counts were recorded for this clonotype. The CDR3: CSVIDRASYEQYF. DNA of the CDR3: TGCAGCGTTATTGACCGCGCCTCCTACGAGCAGTACTTC. The chain is built from TRBV29-1 and TRBJ2-7; D unclear. Looked up from germline, CDR1 is SQVTM and CDR2 is ANQGSEA. V gave up 5 bases and J gave up 0 bases, with 11 bases separating them. The CDR3 is 13 residues long.

This CDR3 is CASSPPAGGPGATQYF. CDR3 nucleotide sequence: TGTGCCAGCTCACCACCAGCGGGAGGGCCGGGAGCGACCCAGTACTTC. The chain couples TRBV18 to TRBJ2-5, with 10 bases that match TRBD2. Germline CDR1 and CDR2: KGHSH and LQKENI. Losses at the gene ends were 0 bases for V and 7 bases for J; bases not matched to a gene: 8. This CDR3 has 16 amino acids.

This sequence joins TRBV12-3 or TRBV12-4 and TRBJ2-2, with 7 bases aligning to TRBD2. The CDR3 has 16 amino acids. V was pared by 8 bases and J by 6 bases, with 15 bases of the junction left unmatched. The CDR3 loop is CASHRDAGAFPGELFF. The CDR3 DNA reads TGTGCCAGCCACCGTGATGCGGGAGCCTTCCCCGGGGAGCTGTTTTTT.

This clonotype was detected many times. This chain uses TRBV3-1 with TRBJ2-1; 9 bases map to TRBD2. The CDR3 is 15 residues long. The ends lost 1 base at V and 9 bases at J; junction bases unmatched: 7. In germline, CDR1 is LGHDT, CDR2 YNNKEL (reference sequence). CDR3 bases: TGTGCCAGCAGCCAAGCCTCAGGACTAGCGACTGAGCAGTTCTTC. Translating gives CASSQASGLATEQFF.

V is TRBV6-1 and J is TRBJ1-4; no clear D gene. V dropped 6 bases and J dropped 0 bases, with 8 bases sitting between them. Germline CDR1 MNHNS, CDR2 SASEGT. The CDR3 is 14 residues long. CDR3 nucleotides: TGTGCCAGCAGGGAGCCAACAACTAATGAAAAACTGTTTTTT. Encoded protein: CASREPTTNEKLFF.